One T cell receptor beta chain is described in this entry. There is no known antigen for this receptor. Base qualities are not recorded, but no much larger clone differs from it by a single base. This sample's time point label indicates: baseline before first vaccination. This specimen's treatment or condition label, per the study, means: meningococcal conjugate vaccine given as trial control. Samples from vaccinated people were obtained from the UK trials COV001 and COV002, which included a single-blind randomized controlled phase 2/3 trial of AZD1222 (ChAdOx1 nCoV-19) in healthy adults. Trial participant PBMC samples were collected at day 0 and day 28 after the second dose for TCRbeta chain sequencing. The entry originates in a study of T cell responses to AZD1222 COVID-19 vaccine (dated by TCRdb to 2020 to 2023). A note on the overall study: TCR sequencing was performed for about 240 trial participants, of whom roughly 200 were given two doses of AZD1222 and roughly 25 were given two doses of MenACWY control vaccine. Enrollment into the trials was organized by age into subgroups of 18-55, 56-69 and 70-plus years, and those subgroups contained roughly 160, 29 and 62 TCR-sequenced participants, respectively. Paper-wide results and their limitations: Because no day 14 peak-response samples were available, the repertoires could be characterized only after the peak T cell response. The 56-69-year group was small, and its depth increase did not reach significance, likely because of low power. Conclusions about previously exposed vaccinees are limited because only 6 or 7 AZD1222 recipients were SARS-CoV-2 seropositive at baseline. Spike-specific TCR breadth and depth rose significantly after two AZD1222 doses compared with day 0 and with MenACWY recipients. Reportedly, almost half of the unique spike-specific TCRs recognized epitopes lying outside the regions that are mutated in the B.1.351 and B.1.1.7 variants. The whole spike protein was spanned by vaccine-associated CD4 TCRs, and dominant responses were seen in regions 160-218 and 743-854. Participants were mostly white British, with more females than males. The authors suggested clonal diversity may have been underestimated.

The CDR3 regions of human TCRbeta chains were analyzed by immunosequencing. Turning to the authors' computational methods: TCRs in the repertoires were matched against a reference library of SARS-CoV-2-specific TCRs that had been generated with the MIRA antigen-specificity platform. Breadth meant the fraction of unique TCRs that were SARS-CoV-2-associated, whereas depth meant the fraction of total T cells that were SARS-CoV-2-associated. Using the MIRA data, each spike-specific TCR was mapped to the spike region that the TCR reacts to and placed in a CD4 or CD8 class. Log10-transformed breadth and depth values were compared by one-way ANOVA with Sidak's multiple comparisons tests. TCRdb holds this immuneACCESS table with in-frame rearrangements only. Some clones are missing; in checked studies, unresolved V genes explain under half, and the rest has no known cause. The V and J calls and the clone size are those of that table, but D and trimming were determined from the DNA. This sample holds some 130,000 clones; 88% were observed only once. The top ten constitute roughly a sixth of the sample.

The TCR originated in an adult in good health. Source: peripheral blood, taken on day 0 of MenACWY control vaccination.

CDR3 reads: CASSAGTDPYEQYF. The DNA is as follows: TGTGCCAGCAGCGCGGGGACAGACCCCTACGAGCAGTACTTC. The chain is encoded by TRBV9 joined to TRBJ2-7; TRBD1 aligns with 7 central bases. CDR1 and CDR2, looked up from the germline V gene, are SGDLS and YYNGEE. Spanning cysteine to phenylalanine, the CDR3 consists of 14 amino acids. Only the CDR3 DNA is retained, 42 bases long and in frame from the first base. V and J are trimmed by 3 bases and 2 bases, and the gene matches miss 5 bases of the junction.